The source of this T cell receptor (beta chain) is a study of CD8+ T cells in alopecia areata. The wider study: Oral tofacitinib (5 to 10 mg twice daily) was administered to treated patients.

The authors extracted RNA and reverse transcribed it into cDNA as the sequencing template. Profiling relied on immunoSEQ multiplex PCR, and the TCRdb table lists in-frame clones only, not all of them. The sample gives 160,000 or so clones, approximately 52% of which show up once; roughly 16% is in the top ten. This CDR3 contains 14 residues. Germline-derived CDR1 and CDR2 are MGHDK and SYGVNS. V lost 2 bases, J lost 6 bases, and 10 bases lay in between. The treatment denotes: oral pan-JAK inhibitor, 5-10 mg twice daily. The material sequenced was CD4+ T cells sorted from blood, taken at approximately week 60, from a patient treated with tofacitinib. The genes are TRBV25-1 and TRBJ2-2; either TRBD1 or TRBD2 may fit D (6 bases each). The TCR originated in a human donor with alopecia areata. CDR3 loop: CASSELRGAGELFF. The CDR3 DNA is TGTGCCAGCAGTGAACTAAGGGGGGCCGGGGAGCTGTTTTTT.